These 25 T cell receptor beta chains came from one sample sequenced in a study of blood T cell repertoires in COVID-19. The method was immunoSEQ multiplex PCR; TCRdb's version includes in-frame clones alone and lacks a portion of them. The sample has over 250,000 clones, approximately 79% seen once; the top ten hold around 4.1%. The sample consisted of PBMCs or T cells enriched from blood (not recorded which). Receptor source: a man in his thirties or forties with acute COVID-19.

This clone was detected once. Other DNA sequences of this sample code for an identical CDR3. The chain joins TRBV5-1 to TRBJ1-1, with 11 bases aligning to TRBD1. Germline assignment: CDR1 SGHRS and CDR2 YFSETQ. This CDR3 is built from 14 residues. Trimming at V came to 3 bases and at J to 4 bases, leaving 2 bases not matched to a gene. The CDR3 loop is CASSSGTGGTEAFF. As DNA, the CDR3 is TGCGCCAGCAGCTCCGGGACAGGGGGCACTGAAGCTTTCTTT.

In this sample, this clone turned up a few times. The chain uses TRBV19 and TRBJ2-1, with 9 bases identical to TRBD1. V was clipped by 7 bases and J by 6 bases; unmatched bases: 7. The germline gives CDR1 LNHDA, CDR2 SQIVND (reference sequence). CDR3 length: 14 amino acids. CDR3 loop: CASTRTGAGNEQFF. DNA of the CDR3: TGTGCCAGTACCAGGACAGGGGCGGGCAATGAGCAGTTCTTC.

The genes are TRBV11-2 and TRBJ1-5; perhaps TRBD1 as D (6 bases). This CDR3 has 15 residues. The V end was cut by 6 bases, the J end by 0 bases, with 12 bases between. Per germline, CDR1 SGHAT and CDR2 FQNNGV. The CDR3 sequence: CASSLGQNSNQPQHF. As DNA, the CDR3 is TGTGCCAGCAGTCTTGGACAGAATAGCAATCAGCCCCAGCATTTT.

This clone is a singleton in its sample. The chain employs TRBV2 and TRBJ2-3; the match to TRBD1 covers 9 bases. This CDR3 has 14 residues. Per germline, CDR1 SNHLY and CDR2 FYNNEI. With V trimmed by 4 bases and J by 1 base, 0 bases remained unmatched. CDR3 coding DNA: TGTGCCAGCAGTGGGACAGGGGGCACAGATACGCAGTATTTT. Translating gives CASSGTGGTDTQYF.

This CDR3 reads CASRDRGELNGYTF. Written as DNA, the CDR3 is TGTGCCAGTAGGGACAGGGGGGAATTAAATGGCTACACCTTC. The genes are TRBV19 and TRBJ1-2; 10 nucleotides match TRBD1. This CDR3 is 14 amino acids long. The junction had 7 bases not matched to a gene; V was cut back by 6 bases and J by 6 bases. Germline CDR1 LNHDA, CDR2 SQIVND (reference sequence).

This chain joins TRBV6-5 and TRBJ1-2, with D unclear. The CDR3 is made up of 12 amino acids. V gave up 8 bases and J gave up 5 bases, with 12 bases separating them. Germline CDR1 MNHEY, CDR2 SVGAGI. CDR3 coding DNA: TGTGCCAGCGGTAATCTACTTTATGGCTACACCTTC. The encoded protein is CASGNLLYGYTF.

The rearrangement joins TRBV4-1 to TRBJ2-2; TRBD2 agrees at 7 bases. Germline CDR1 MGHRA, CDR2 YSYEKL. V lost 0 bases and J lost 1; bases outside the gene matches: 5. This CDR3 has 17 residues. CDR3 residues: CASSQERSGGNTGELFF. For the CDR3, the DNA is TGCGCCAGCAGCCAAGAGAGGTCGGGGGGGAACACCGGGGAGCTGTTTTTT.

This sequence joins TRBV7-9 and TRBJ2-5; no firm D call. CDR3 size: 15 residues. V lost 2 bases to trimming and J lost 2 bases, with 12 bases between them. CDR1 and CDR2 from the germline V gene are SEHNR and FQNEAQ (reference sequence). The CDR3 DNA is TGTGCCAGCAGCTTATCCGGCCTAGTACAAGAGACCCAGTACTTC. It is translated as CASSLSGLVQETQYF.

V is TRBV10-3 and J is TRBJ2-4; 7 nucleotides match TRBD2. V lost 4 bases, J lost 1 base, and 4 bases stayed unmatched. Germline assignment: CDR1 ENHRY and CDR2 SYGVKD. This CDR3 is built from 15 residues. CDR3 sequence: CAISGAGVAKNIQYF. The CDR3 region has the DNA TGTGCCATCAGTGGGGCGGGGGTTGCCAAAAACATTCAGTACTTC.

The rearrangement uses TRBV6-5 and TRBJ1-3; D might be TRBD1 (6 bases). Trimming shortened V by 0 bases and J by 1 base, and 7 bases separated the two germline ends. Per germline, CDR1 MNHEY and CDR2 SVGAGI. The CDR3 length is 15 residues. The CDR3 DNA reads as TGTGCCAGCAGTTACTCCAGGGGTTCTGGAAACACCATATATTTT. Its translation: CASSYSRGSGNTIYF.

This clone was observed a single time. V and J are TRBV9 and TRBJ2-3; D is perhaps TRBD2 (6 bases). Trimming pared 0 bases from V and 4 bases from J, leaving 12 bases between. Germline V gene data show CDR1 as SGDLS and CDR2 as YYNGEE. The CDR3 is 15 residues long. The DNA of the CDR3 is TGTGCCAGCAGCGTAGCAGGGAGGTGGTCAGATACGCAGTATTTT. Amino acid sequence: CASSVAGRWSDTQYF.

The chain joins TRBV5-4 to TRBJ1-4; TRBD1 aligns across 7 bases. There are 15 residues in the CDR3. Unmatched junction bases numbered 3, after V lost 1 base and J lost 3 bases. Germline V gene sequence: CDR1 SGHNT, CDR2 YYREEE (reference sequence). The CDR3 is CASSLPGTANEKLFF. As DNA, the CDR3 is TGTGCCAGCAGCTTGCCCGGGACAGCTAATGAAAAACTGTTTTTT. The full variable domain, in which reference TRBV5-4 and TRBJ1-4 provide the parts outside the CDR3, is ETGVTQSPTHLIKTRGQQVTLRCSSQSGHNTVSWYQQALGQGPQFIFQYYREEENGRGNFPPRFSGLQFPNYSSELNVNALELDDSALYLCASSLPGTANEKLFFGSGTQLSVL.

The V gene is TRBV6-5, the J gene TRBJ1-5; weak D call: TRBD1 (6 bases). This CDR3 has 15 residues. Per germline, CDR1 MNHEY and CDR2 SVGAGI. Trimming took 2 bases from V and 6 from J, leaving 14 bases between them. The DNA for the CDR3 is TGTGCCAGCAGTTACGGGACACCTAAGGGTCAGCCCCAGCATTTT. It encodes CASSYGTPKGQPQHF.

The genes are TRBV7-9 and TRBJ1-2; D unresolved. The germline V and J ends were trimmed by 5 bases and 5 bases, with 12 bases remaining between them. From germline, CDR1 is SEHNR and CDR2 FQNEAQ (reference sequence). The CDR3 consists of 13 residues. CDR3 in DNA: TGTGCCAGCAGCCAACAAACCAGATATGGCTACACCTTC. Protein sequence: CASSQQTRYGYTF.

The chain links TRBV27 to TRBJ1-1, with D unclear. CDR1 MNHEY and CDR2 SMNVEV come from the germline V gene (reference sequence). This CDR3 contains 15 residues. Between the trimmed V and J ends, which lost 3 bases and 5 bases, there was a span of 16 bases. The CDR3 region is CASSLTGARLTEAFF. CDR3 bases: TGTGCCAGCAGTTTGACGGGAGCGCGGTTGACTGAAGCTTTCTTT.

V is TRBV19 and J is TRBJ2-3; 7 nucleotides line up with TRBD2. The CDR3 runs 14 residues. Trimming at V came to 10 bases and at J to 0 bases, leaving 7 bases not matched to a gene. CDR1 LNHDA and CDR2 SQIVND come from the germline V gene (reference sequence). CDR3 region: CATRISGSTDTQYF. The DNA for the CDR3 is TGTGCCACCAGGATTAGCGGGAGCACAGATACGCAGTATTTT.

This rearrangement joins TRBV10-3 to TRBJ1-2, with TRBD1 matching over 8 bases. The CDR3 covers 15 residues. Per the germline V gene, CDR1 is ENHRY and CDR2 is SYGVKD. The junction had 7 bases not matched to a gene; V was cut back by 3 bases and J by 4 bases. The CDR3 DNA is TGTGCCATCAGTGATTCGGACAGGGTTGGCTATGGCTACACCTTC. Residues: CAISDSDRVGYGYTF.

As regards this clone: Different DNA sequences within this sample yield the same CDR3. The chain uses TRBV4-1 and TRBJ1-1; the D gene is possibly TRBD1 (6 bases). Trimming stripped 1 base from V and 2 bases from J, with 11 bases between. Germline V gene sequence: CDR1 MGHRA, CDR2 YSYEKL. The CDR3 has 15 residues. The CDR3 DNA follows: TGCGCCAGCAGCCAAGCAGGGGACCCCAACACTGAAGCTTTCTTT. It codes for CASSQAGDPNTEAFF.

This clone was detected only once. The rearrangement joins TRBV4-2 to TRBJ2-5; 10 bases align to TRBD1. The CDR3 covers 16 residues. Looked up from germline, CDR1 is LGHNA and CDR2 is YNFKEQ. V was clipped by 4 bases and J by 5 bases; unmatched bases: 10. CDR3 sequence (DNA): TGTGCCAGCAGCCCTGTGGGACAGGGGTTTTCGGAGACCCAGTACTTC. It translates to CASSPVGQGFSETQYF.

This chain connects TRBV3-1 (or the pseudogene TRBV3-2) to TRBJ1-6, with no clear D. Germline V CDR1 and CDR2: LGHDT, YNNKEL (reference sequence). V was trimmed by 2 bases and J by 5 bases, leaving 7 bases between them. The CDR3 is 14 residues long. The CDR3 loop reads CASSQWADNSPLHF. As DNA, the CDR3 is TGTGCCAGCAGCCAATGGGCCGATAATTCACCCCTCCACTTT.

The V call is TRBV19, the J call TRBJ2-5; 8 nucleotides align to TRBD2. Unmatched junction bases numbered 5, after V lost 4 bases and J lost 1 base. The CDR3 consists of 15 residues. Germline values: CDR1 LNHDA, CDR2 SQIVND (reference sequence). Here the CDR3 reads CASSSAGRAQETQYF. CDR3 nucleotides: TGTGCCAGTAGTAGCGCCGGGAGGGCCCAAGAGACCCAGTACTTC. The entire variable domain, with the rest obtained from reference TRBV19 and TRBJ2-5, is as follows: DGGITQSPKYLFRKEGQNVTLSCEQNLNHDAMYWYRQDPGQGLRLIYYSQIVNDFQKGDIAEGYSVSREKKESFPLTVTSAQKNPTAFYLCASSSAGRAQETQYFGPGTRLLVL.

The chain carries TRBV30 and TRBJ1-5, with a possible D match to TRBD1 (6 bases). Trimming stripped 2 bases from V and 5 bases from J, with 16 bases between. CDR3 size: 15 residues. CDR1 and CDR2 (germline): GTSNPN, SVGIG (reference sequence). In DNA form, the CDR3 reads TGTGCCTGGAGTCCGACTTCAGGGGATTATCAGCCCCAGCATTTT. Protein sequence: CAWSPTSGDYQPQHF.

The V call is TRBV4-1, the J call TRBJ2-3; 7 nucleotides match TRBD2. Germline CDR1 MGHRA, CDR2 YSYEKL. Unmatched junction bases numbered 8, after V lost 4 bases and J lost 1 base. This CDR3 is built from 16 residues. As DNA, the CDR3 is TGCGCCAGCAGCCCTAGAGCGGGGAGGGGCACAGATACGCAGTATTTT. It translates to CASSPRAGRGTDTQYF.

In DNA form, the CDR3 reads TGTGCCAGCAGTTACTCCGAGGAAGCTTTCTTT. Residues: CASSYSEEAFF. The chain is built from TRBV6-2 or TRBV6-3 and TRBJ1-1; D gene unclear. Germline assignment: CDR1 MNHEY and CDR2 SVGEGT. V was clipped by 0 bases and J by 8 bases, with 4 bases between them. This CDR3 comprises 11 residues.

This clone was found a few times. The chain employs TRBV5-8 and TRBJ2-3, with 11 nucleotides matching TRBD2. This CDR3 spans 18 amino acids. Germline CDR1 and CDR2: SGHTS and YDEGEE. After removal of 0 bases from V and 6 bases from J, the junction contained 12 bases not matched to a gene. Here the CDR3 reads CASSLAPSGRPRSDTQYF. CDR3 bases: TGTGCCAGCAGCTTGGCTCCTAGCGGGAGGCCGCGGTCGGATACGCAGTATTTT.